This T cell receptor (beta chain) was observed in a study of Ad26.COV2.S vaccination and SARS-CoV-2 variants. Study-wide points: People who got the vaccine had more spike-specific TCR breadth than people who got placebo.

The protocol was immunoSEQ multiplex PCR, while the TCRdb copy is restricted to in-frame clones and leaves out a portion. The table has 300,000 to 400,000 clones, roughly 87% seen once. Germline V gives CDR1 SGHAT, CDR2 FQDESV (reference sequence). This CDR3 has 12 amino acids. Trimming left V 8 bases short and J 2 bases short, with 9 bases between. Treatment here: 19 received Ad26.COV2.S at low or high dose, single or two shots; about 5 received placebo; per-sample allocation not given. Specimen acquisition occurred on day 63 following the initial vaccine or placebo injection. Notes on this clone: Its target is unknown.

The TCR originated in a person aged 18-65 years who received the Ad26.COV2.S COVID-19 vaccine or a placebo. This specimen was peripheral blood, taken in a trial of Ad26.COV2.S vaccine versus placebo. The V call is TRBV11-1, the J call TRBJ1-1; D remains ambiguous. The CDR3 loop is CASGNKNTEAFF. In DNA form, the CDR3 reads TGTGCCAGCGGTAACAAAAACACTGAAGCTTTCTTT.